The T cell receptor (beta chain) described here comes from a study of cytomegalovirus exposure and HLA in healthy donors. Study-wide results and caveats: Later, an analysis found that common viral pathogens appeared to be linked with several of the most significant clusters. Published work reported that the classifier diagnosed cytomegalovirus status with high specificity and sensitivity.

The germline V gene has CDR1 SGHNT and CDR2 YENEEA. CDR3 length equals 15 residues. With 2 bases clipped from V and 0 bases from J, the junction kept 3 bases outside the gene matches. This clone was seen only once. Its antigen is unknown. Primers: 60 Vbeta forward and 13 Jbeta reverse. Original handling: In a later analysis, of 79 million or so unique beta chains, roughly 9.9 million appeared in at least two donors. TCRdb's copy holds only in-frame clones and misses some; the assay was immunoSEQ multiplex PCR. The V and J calls and clone size are taken from that table; D and trimming were inferred from the DNA. Seen here are over 100,000 clones, around 79% observed once, and the top ten hold 2.5% to 3.5%.

Sequencing input: PBMCs. This chain uses TRBV11-3 with TRBJ2-7; 8 positions match TRBD1. This TCR was recovered from a woman aged 30 to 39 in good health and CMV-seropositive. The CDR3 loop is CASSLRDRGSYEQYF. In DNA form, the CDR3 reads TGTGCCAGCAGCTTAAGAGACAGGGGCTCCTACGAGCAGTACTTC.